This T cell receptor (beta chain) was recovered during a study of OX40 agonist ivuxolimab in advanced cancers. Libraries were prepared by immunoSEQ multiplex PCR; TCRdb keeps only in-frame clonotypes and omits some of them. This repertoire shows roughly 72,000 clones, about 85% found once; its top ten account for roughly 5.3%. CDR3 length: 11 residues. Germline values: CDR1 MNHNS, CDR2 SASEGT. V was clipped by 5 bases and J by 5 bases, with 6 bases between them. The chain uses TRBV6-1 and TRBJ2-5; D is undetermined. Sequencing used CD4+ or CD8+ T cells sorted from blood, obtained in a trial of the OX40 agonist ivuxolimab. The receptor was derived from an adult with an advanced solid tumor such as melanoma, head and neck, liver or kidney cancer. The CDR3 DNA is TGTGCCAGCAGTTATTCGGAGACCCAGTACTTC. Its protein is CASSYSETQYF.